A selection of T cell receptor beta chains follows, all from one sample in a study of cytomegalovirus exposure and HLA in healthy donors. Profiling relied on immunoSEQ multiplex PCR, and the TCRdb table lists in-frame clones only, not all of them. This table has 150,000 or so clones, around 81% appearing once. The sample comprised PBMCs. Every receptor here comes from a middle-aged man in good health and CMV-seronegative. Both conserved end residues are part of each CDR3. The order of the fields is V gene, D gene, J gene, CDR3 DNA, CDR3 protein. A D gene is named only where the DNA matches it firmly.

TRBV10-1,NA,TRBJ1-1,TGCGCCAGCCCTAGGACAGTCATGAACACTGAAGCTTTCTTT,CASPRTVMNTEAFF
TRBV28,TRBD1,TRBJ1-1,TGTGCCAGCACCGTCCCCCCCGGGACAGAGTACACTGAAGCTTTCTTT,CASTVPPGTEYTEAFF
TRBV19,TRBD2,TRBJ2-7,TGTGCCAGTAGTCCTCGCTTACTAGCGGTTACCTACGAGCAGTACTTC,CASSPRLLAVTYEQYF
TRBV6-1,TRBD2,TRBJ2-3,TGTGCCAGCAGTGAAGGCGGGCGGGGGGGCACAGATACGCAGTATTTT,CASSEGGRGGTDTQYF
TRBV30,TRBD2,TRBJ2-5,TGTGCCTGGAGTGTACGCGGGGGGGGCTCTTCAACAGTGTACCAAGAGACCCAGTACTTC,CAWSVRGGGSSTVYQETQYF
TRBV19,TRBD2,TRBJ2-1,TGTGCCAGTAGTATAAGAGGGGAGGGCGGTGAGCAGTTCTTC,CASSIRGEGGEQFF
TRBV6-5,TRBD1,TRBJ2-4,TGTGCCAGCAGTCGCGACAGGGTGAACATTCAGTACTTC,CASSRDRVNIQYF
TRBV29-1,NA,TRBJ2-1,TGCAGCGTTCGACAGAATGAGCAGTTCTTC,CSVRQNEQFF
TRBV19,NA,TRBJ2-1,TGTGCCAGTAGTATGAGCCCGGGGGTGGATGAGCAGTTCTTC,CASSMSPGVDEQFF
TRBV6-6,NA,TRBJ1-5,TGTGCCAGCACCTCCGGGGGTAGGGGTAGTCAGCCCCAGCATTTT,CASTSGGRGSQPQHF
TRBV28,NA,TRBJ1-4,TGTGCCAGTTCAAAAGTCGGACCCAGGGGTGAAAAACTGTTTTTT,CASSKVGPRGEKLFF
TRBV6-1,TRBD1,TRBJ1-2,TGTGCCAGCAGACCGGGACAGAACTATGGCTACACCTTC,CASRPGQNYGYTF
TRBV4-1,TRBD2,TRBJ2-1,TGCGCCAGCAGCCAAGATGGGAGCGGGGGGGCGGGTGAGCAGTTCTTC,CASSQDGSGGAGEQFF
TRBV5-6,TRBD1,TRBJ2-6,TGTGCCAGCAGCTCCGTGACAGGGGCTTTTCCTGGGGCCAACGTCCTGACTTTC,CASSSVTGAFPGANVLTF
TRBV9,NA,TRBJ2-3,TGTGCCAGCAGCGTTGGTCCGGAACTAGTCTACACAGATACGCAGTATTTT,CASSVGPELVYTDTQYF